The rows below give T cell receptor beta chains drawn from one sample of a study of blood T cell repertoires in COVID-19. Assay used: immunoSEQ multiplex PCR; TCRdb lists only in-frame clones, some missing. There are around 100,000 clones in the sample; around 94% occur only once, and 4.5% to 6% lies in the top ten. Sequences were obtained from peripheral blood. The receptors were gathered from a middle-aged man with active COVID-19. CDR3s include the opening cysteine and the closing phenylalanine or tryptophan. A D gene is named only where the DNA matches it firmly. Rows may omit the clone size; those that give it use once, few, many or a size class.

>-|TRBJ2-7|TRBV5-4|-
TGTGCCAGCAGCTTTGGTTATAGCTCCTACGAGCAGTACTTC
CASSFGYSSYEQYF
>TRBD2|TRBJ2-2|TRBV19|-
TGTGCCAGCTCCCCGGGAGGGTCGGTCGGGGAGCTGTTTTTT
CASSPGGSVGELFF
>TRBD2|TRBJ2-3|TRBV5-8|-
TGTGCCAGCAGCCCTGGCATGGGGGGGAGGACAGATACGCAGTATTTT
CASSPGMGGRTDTQYF
>-|TRBJ2-7|TRBV10-3|-
TGTGCCATCAGTGAGTCGGGGCAGGGTGCCTCCTACGAGCAGTACTTC
CAISESGQGASYEQYF
>TRBD1|TRBJ2-2|TRBV30|-
TGTGCCTTGACCGGGACAGTCTTGGGCGGGGAGCTGTTTTTT
CALTGTVLGGELFF
>TRBD2|TRBJ2-1|TRBV5-1|-
TGCGCCAGCAGCTTGGGGGTCGGTCTAGCGGGAAATGGTGAGCAGTTCTTC
CASSLGVGLAGNGEQFF
>-|TRBJ1-5|TRBV28|-
TGTGCCAGCAGTTTACCCGCAGGGATATATCAGCCCCAGCATTTT
CASSLPAGIYQPQHF
>-|TRBJ2-2|TRBV11-3|-
TGTGCCAGCAGCTTAGCGGGAGACGGGGAGCTGTTTTTT
CASSLAGDGELFF
>TRBD2|TRBJ2-2|TRBV5-1|-
TGCGCCAGCAGCTTGGGGACTAGCGTCGGGGAGCTGTTTTTT
CASSLGTSVGELFF
>-|TRBJ2-1|TRBV5-1|-
TGCGCCAGCAGGCCCGGCGGAGGCAGCTCCTACAATGAGCAGTTCTTC
CASRPGGGSSYNEQFF
>TRBD2|TRBJ2-7|TRBV28|once
TGTGCCAGCTCCTACCACGGGGGGGGACTAGCGGGAGTCTACGAGCAGTACTTC
CASSYHGGGLAGVYEQYF
>TRBD1|TRBJ1-6|TRBV5-1|-
TGCGCCAGCAGCTCGGGGACAGGAGAGGATTCACCCCTCCACTTT
CASSSGTGEDSPLHF
>-|TRBJ1-5|TRBV6-5|-
TGTGCCAGCAGTTACTCGAGGAATCAGCCCCAGCATTTT
CASSYSRNQPQHF
>TRBD2|TRBJ2-5|TRBV7-2|-
TGTGCCAGCAGCTTACAAAGCGGGGGGGAGACCCAGTACTTC
CASSLQSGGETQYF
>TRBD1|TRBJ1-1|TRBV27|-
TGTGCCAGCAGTCAGAAACAGACAGGGACCATGAACACTGAAGCTTTCTTT
CASSQKQTGTMNTEAFF
>-|TRBJ1-6|TRBV18|-
TGTGCCAGCTCCTCCGACATCATTTCACCCCTCCACTTT
CASSSDIISPLHF
>-|TRBJ1-3|TRBV6-5|-
TGTGCCAGCAGTTACGGACAGTATGGAAACACCATATATTTT
CASSYGQYGNTIYF
>TRBD1|TRBJ2-1|TRBV28|-
TGTGCCAGCAGTTTCGCCGGGACAGGGGACAATGAGCAGTTCTTC
CASSFAGTGDNEQFF
>-|TRBJ1-4|TRBV30|-
TGTGCCTGGAGTGTGCGGGGCGGTGAAAAACTGTTTTTT
CAWSVRGGEKLFF
>-|TRBJ2-7|TRBV19|-
TGTGCCACCAAACAAGACAGGTCTTCCTACGAGCAGTACTTC
CATKQDRSSYEQYF
>-|TRBJ1-2|TRBV28|-
TGTGCCAGCAGTTCGACTACCTCGGAGAGTATGGGCTACACCTTC
CASSSTTSESMGYTF
>-|TRBJ2-3|TRBV6-6|-
TGTGCCACCGTGAGGGCGGGCACAGATACGCAGTATTTT
CATVRAGTDTQYF
>-|TRBJ2-2|TRBV30|once
TGTGCCTGGAGTCCACTGAGGTCCGGGGAGCTGTTTTTT
CAWSPLRSGELFF
>TRBD2|TRBJ2-1|TRBV15|-
TGTGCCACCAGCAGTCCGGGACTAGCGGGAGACAATGAGCAGTTCTTC
CATSSPGLAGDNEQFF